This T cell receptor (beta chain) originates from a study of blood T cell repertoires in COVID-19. Per the authors' pipeline: Amplification of reference gene primers provided the estimated nucleated cell counts. The method was immunoSEQ multiplex PCR; TCRdb's version includes in-frame clones alone and lacks a portion of them. Clone size and the V and J calls come from that table; the DNA yielded D and trimming. The table includes 74,000 or so clones, roughly 89% detected once. V lost 4 bases and J lost 7; bases outside the gene matches: 6. Germline V lookup: CDR1 SGHRS, CDR2 YFSETQ. The CDR3 has 14 amino acids.

The sequencing input was peripheral blood. This chain links TRBV5-1 with TRBJ2-3; 10 positions match TRBD2. This clonotype was sampled from a man aged 45-60 years with active COVID-19. CDR3 nucleotides: TGCGCCAGCAGCGTGGGACTAGCGACGAATACGCAGTATTTT. It is translated as CASSVGLATNTQYF. The full variable domain, its missing parts supplied by reference TRBV5-1 and TRBJ2-3, is KAGVTQTPRYLIKTRGQQVTLSCSPISGHRSVSWYQQTPGQGLQFLFEYFSETQRNKGNFPGRFSGRQFSNSRSEMNVSTLELGDSALYLCASSVGLATNTQYFGPGTRLTVL.